A single sample is the source of the 20 T cell receptor beta chains below, sequenced in a study of identical twins. TCRdb fed the 5' RACE reads into MiXCR, producing one record per CDR3 protein. The sample has nearly 900,000 distinct CDR3 sequences; 9% to 15% are singletons. This sample also belongs to another study, concerning yellow fever vaccine responses in identical twins.

The sequenced sample consisted of PBMCs. The receptors stem from a woman aged 18 to 35 in good health.

The chain recombines TRBV5-1 with TRBJ1-5; the D gene is possibly TRBD1 (5 bases). Trimming removed 1 base at V and 8 bases at J, with 10 bases between. Germline CDR1 reads SGHRS; CDR2 reads YFSETQ. The CDR3 is 13 residues long. CDR3 sequence: CASSLSGTEPQHF. CDR3 nucleotide sequence: TGCGCCAGCAGCTTGAGTGGGACGGAGCCCCAGCATTTT.

The table lists this clonotype with a few counts. This chain connects TRBV4-1 to TRBJ2-5; the D is unclear. This CDR3 is 15 amino acids long. The V end lost 0 bases, the J end lost 5 bases, and 13 bases lay between the germline ends. The germline V gene encodes CDR1 MGHRA and CDR2 YSYEKL. The CDR3 sequence is CASSQDGGFGETQYF. In DNA, the CDR3 is TGCGCCAGCAGCCAAGACGGTGGGTTTGGGGAGACCCAGTACTTC.

This chain uses TRBV5-1 with TRBJ1-1; D remains ambiguous. With 0 bases removed from V and 3 bases from J, the gap between germline ends came to 12 bases. The CDR3 loop spans 15 amino acids. Germline-derived CDR1 and CDR2 are SGHRS and YFSETQ. In nucleotides, the CDR3 is TGCGCCAGCAGCTTGGTCGTTCCGGGTCACACTGAAGCTTTCTTT. Its protein is CASSLVVPGHTEAFF.

This clonotype has ten or more counts. CDR3 amino acids: CASSTGVNEQFF. The CDR3 DNA reads TGCGCCAGCAGCACAGGGGTCAATGAGCAGTTCTTC. The chain recombines TRBV5-1 with TRBJ2-1; the match to TRBD1 covers 7 bases. The CDR3 contains 12 residues. The V gene end was trimmed by 4 bases and the J gene end by 6 bases; junction bases not matched to a gene: 1. Germline CDR1 is SGHRS and CDR2 is YFSETQ.

This clonotype was seen a few times. The chain recombines TRBV20-1 with TRBJ2-1, with 7 bases matching TRBD2. J gave up 3 bases and V 3 bases, and 8 bases lay outside the gene matches. The CDR3 is made up of 15 amino acids. Per germline, CDR1 DFQATT and CDR2 SNEGSKA (reference sequence). The CDR3 sequence is CSARDGGSLYNEQFF. CDR3 DNA: TGCAGTGCTAGGGACGGGGGGAGTCTCTACAATGAGCAGTTCTTC.

On this clonotype itself: A junction end diverges from the germline sequence, so it may reflect a read error. V and J are TRBV28 and TRBJ2-1; maybe TRBD2 (7 bases). This CDR3 is built from 15 residues. Germline V CDR1 and CDR2: MDHEN, SYDVKM. CDR3 DNA sequence: TGTGCCAGCAGTTCGGGGGCGGGAGTGTACAGTGAGCAGTTCTTC. As protein: CASSSGAGVYSEQFF.

In its sample, this clonotype was seen many times. V and J are TRBV3-1 and TRBJ2-1, with 13 bases that match TRBD2. Germline lookup yields CDR1 LGHDT and CDR2 YNNKEL (reference sequence). V lost 4 bases to trimming and J lost 13 bases; unmatched junction nucleotides: 10. The CDR3 spans 15 residues. CDR3 in amino acids: CASSRYRTSGRGQFF. CDR3 sequence (DNA): TGTGCCAGCAGCCGATATAGGACTAGCGGGAGAGGACAGTTCTTC.

In its sample, this clonotype was seen a few times. J is TRBJ2-2 and V is TRBV2, with D perhaps matching TRBD2 (6 bases). The CDR3 covers 14 residues. The V end was cut by 8 bases, the J end by 6 bases, with 16 bases between. Per germline, CDR1 SNHLY and CDR2 FYNNEI. The CDR3 region has the DNA TGTGCCAGCGGCGATGAGCCGGGAGCCGGGGAGCTGTTTTTT. Amino acids: CASGDEPGAGELFF. The full variable domain, completed using reference TRBV2 and TRBJ2-2, is EPEVTQTPSHQVTQMGQEVILRCVPISNHLYFYWYRQILGQKVEFLVSFYNNEISEKSEIFDDQFSVERPDGSNFTLKIRSTKLEDSAMYFCASGDEPGAGELFFGEGSRLTVL.

This sequence joins TRBV9 and TRBJ1-1; D not resolved. This CDR3 contains 12 residues. The germline V and J ends were trimmed by 0 bases and 3 bases, with 3 bases remaining between them. Germline V gives CDR1 SGDLS, CDR2 YYNGEE. The CDR3 sequence: CASSVADTEAFF. In nucleotides, the CDR3 is TGTGCCAGCAGCGTAGCGGACACTGAAGCTTTCTTT.

The chain joins TRBV7-9 to TRBJ2-7; D is uncertain. This CDR3 comprises 13 residues. Trimming pared 6 bases from V and 6 bases from J, leaving 15 bases between. Per the germline V gene, CDR1 is SEHNR and CDR2 is FQNEAQ (reference sequence). CDR3 loop: CASRTGPVAEQYF. The CDR3 DNA follows: TGTGCCAGCAGGACCGGACCCGTGGCCGAGCAGTACTTC.

This rearrangement joins TRBV6-2 or TRBV6-3 to TRBJ2-2, with TRBD2 matching over 10 bases. The germline V gene has CDR1 MNHEY and CDR2 SVGEGT. The CDR3 loop spans 22 amino acids. V was pared by 7 bases and J by 0 bases, with 23 bases of the junction left unmatched. This CDR3 reads CASKRPLGFIAGGDPNTGELFF. DNA of the CDR3: TGTGCCAGCAAACGCCCTCTGGGGTTTATAGCGGGAGGAGATCCGAACACCGGGGAGCTGTTTTTT.

CDR3 region: CSAPDNQGLLGYTF. The CDR3 nucleotides are TGCAGTGCTCCTGACAATCAGGGATTGTTAGGCTACACCTTC. The chain is built from TRBV20-1 and TRBJ1-2; tentatively, D is TRBD1 (5 bases). Germline V gene lookup returns CDR1 DFQATT and CDR2 SNEGSKA (reference sequence). The CDR3 length is 14 residues. Trimming stripped 5 bases from V and 8 bases from J, with 21 bases between.

The chain joins TRBV4-1 to TRBJ2-2, with 7 bases fitting TRBD1. CDR1 and CDR2 from the germline V gene are MGHRA and YSYEKL. The trim removed 7 bases at V and 6 bases at J, leaving 11 bases unmatched. The length of the CDR3 is 15 residues. CDR3 DNA: TGCGCCAGCACCCAGACAGGGTTCGTCGCCGGGGAGCTGTTTTTT. Translating it yields CASTQTGFVAGELFF.

This clonotype was seen more than once but under ten times. Here the CDR3 DNA reads TGTGCCAGCAGCTTGGGTTCGGTTCTCCTCGGCCGGTTGAACACTGAAGCTTTCTTT. Translated: CASSLGSVLLGRLNTEAFF. The chain is built from TRBV5-4 and TRBJ1-1; no reliable D call. V gave up 0 bases and J gave up 0 bases, with 21 bases separating them. Germline lookup yields CDR1 SGHNT and CDR2 YYREEE (reference sequence). The CDR3 length is 19 residues.

The chain carries TRBV6-5 and TRBJ2-1, with D possibly matching TRBD1 (7 bases). The CDR3 contains 17 residues. V lost 2 bases to trimming and J lost 0 bases, with 14 bases between them. Germline V gene data show CDR1 as MNHEY and CDR2 as SVGAGI. CDR3 DNA sequence: TGTGCCAGCAGTTACAGGGGGGACAGCAGCTCCTACAATGAGCAGTTCTTC. Protein product: CASSYRGDSSSYNEQFF.

This sequence joins TRBV20-1 and TRBJ2-2; D is unclear. The CDR3 runs 12 residues. Germline lookup yields CDR1 DFQATT and CDR2 SNEGSKA (reference sequence). Trimming shortened V by 5 bases and J by 6 bases, and 10 bases separated the two germline ends. The CDR3 DNA is TGCAGTGCTTTATCCCCCCCCGGGGAGCTGTTTTTT. Encoded protein: CSALSPPGELFF.

V gene TRBV4-2 combines with J gene TRBJ2-1; TRBD2 matches 8 bases. The CDR3 runs to 18 residues. Germline lookup yields CDR1 LGHNA and CDR2 YNFKEQ. J gave up 3 bases and V 0 bases, and 10 bases lay outside the gene matches. CDR3 sequence (DNA): TGTGCCAGCAGCCAAGATTTACGAGCGGGGGCCTTCTACAATGAGCAGTTCTTC. Translation gives CASSQDLRAGAFYNEQFF.

This clonotype was recorded many times. This chain links TRBV5-1 with TRBJ2-1, with TRBD1 as a possible D gene (6 bases). The CDR3 totals 12 residues. CDR1 and CDR2 from the germline V gene are SGHRS and YFSETQ. V lost 4 bases to trimming and J lost 6 bases, with 8 bases between them. The CDR3 nucleotides read TGCGCCAGCAGCACAGGGCTCAATGAGCAGTTCTTC. Translating gives CASSTGLNEQFF.

The V call is TRBV6-1, the J call TRBJ2-3, with a possible D match to TRBD2 (7 bases). V was cut by 8 bases and J by 1 base, with 16 bases left in between. Germline CDR1 is MNHNS and CDR2 is SASEGT. The CDR3 consists of 15 residues. As DNA, the CDR3 is TGTGCCAGCGACCCCGGGGGGCTTGGCACAGATACGCAGTATTTT. Amino acids: CASDPGGLGTDTQYF.

The V gene is TRBV28, the J gene TRBJ2-3, with 8 positions matching TRBD1. The trim removed 5 bases at V and 3 bases at J, leaving 7 bases unmatched. Germline lookup yields CDR1 MDHEN and CDR2 SYDVKM. The CDR3 contains 15 residues. The CDR3 region is CASSPTGVRTDTQYF. The CDR3 DNA sequence: TGTGCCAGCAGTCCGACAGGGGTCCGGACAGATACGCAGTATTTT.